Following are 27 T cell receptor beta chains from one sample sequenced in a study of cytomegalovirus exposure and HLA in healthy donors. TCRdb keeps only in-frame clones here, not all; method: immunoSEQ multiplex PCR. The sample shows 160,000 or so clones, around nine tenths of them seen only once. Source material: PBMCs. These receptors all come from a man between 18 and 35 years old in good health and CMV-seropositive.

The chain carries TRBV6-1 and TRBJ2-3; 9 bases are shared with TRBD2. After removal of 8 bases from V and 1 base from J, the junction contained 4 bases not matched to a gene. CDR3 length: 14 amino acids. Germline V gene data show CDR1 as MNHNS and CDR2 as SASEGT. CDR3 amino acids: CASLSGSGTDTQYF. The DNA of the CDR3 is TGTGCCAGCCTTAGCGGGAGTGGCACAGATACGCAGTATTTT.

This clone has a single count. The rearrangement uses TRBV5-4 and TRBJ2-1; 8 bases map to TRBD2. The CDR3 covers 16 residues. CDR1 SGHNT and CDR2 YYREEE come from the germline V gene (reference sequence). The junction had 11 bases not matched to a gene; V was cut back by 4 bases and J by 5 bases. CDR3 coding DNA: TGTGCCAGCAGCCCCGGAGGACTAGCAGGAGACAATGAGCAGTTCTTC. Protein sequence: CASSPGGLAGDNEQFF.

The rearrangement joins TRBV4-1 to TRBJ2-7; 8 nucleotides agree with TRBD2. The germline V gene encodes CDR1 MGHRA and CDR2 YSYEKL. The CDR3 has 16 amino acids. V trimming: 1 base; J trimming: 0 bases; junction bases outside the gene matches: 5. CDR3: CASSQGSAGGSYEQYF. The CDR3, as DNA: TGCGCCAGCAGCCAAGGATCGGCGGGAGGCTCCTACGAGCAGTACTTC.

J is TRBJ1-1 and V is TRBV5-4; no definite D call. V was pared by 0 bases and J by 5 bases, with 5 bases between. The CDR3 is 12 residues long. Germline V gene lookup returns CDR1 SGHNT and CDR2 YYREEE (reference sequence). The CDR3: CASSLGATEAFF. CDR3 DNA: TGTGCCAGCAGCTTGGGAGCTACTGAAGCTTTCTTT.

This chain joins TRBV2 and TRBJ2-7, with D maybe TRBD1 (5 bases). The V end was cut by 2 bases, the J end by 6 bases, with 5 bases between. The CDR3 has 11 residues. CDR1 is SNHLY, CDR2 FYNNEI, per germline. CDR3: CASSERGEQYF. CDR3 nucleotides: TGTGCCAGCAGTGAAAGGGGCGAGCAGTACTTC.

To note about this clone: This specimen includes other DNA sequences encoding the same CDR3. This chain connects TRBV18 to TRBJ1-2; unclear D gene. The V gene's germline CDR1 is KGHSH and CDR2 LQKENI. CDR3 size: 12 residues. The V gene lost 6 bases and the J gene lost 6 bases, with 11 bases spanning the gap. CDR3 DNA sequence: TGTGCCAGCTCGCCGGGCGGGGATGGCTACACCTTC. Translating gives CASSPGGDGYTF. Based on the CDR3 plus reference TRBV18 and TRBJ1-2, the full variable domain is NAGVMQNPRHLVRRRGQEARLRCSPMKGHSHVYWYRQLPEEGLKFMVYLQKENIIDESGMPKERFSAEFPKEGPSILRIQQVVRGDSAAYFCASSPGGDGYTFGSGTRLTVV.

This clone has only a few counts. The chain joins TRBV6-4 to TRBJ2-3, with 9 bases identical to TRBD2. Trimming took 3 bases from V and 3 from J; bases not matched to a gene: 4. The CDR3 spans 15 residues. Germline loops: CDR1 MRHNA, CDR2 SNTAGT. The CDR3 sequence: CASSEVTSGTDTQYF. The CDR3 DNA reads TGTGCCAGCAGTGAGGTGACTAGCGGAACAGATACGCAGTATTTT.

The J gene is TRBJ2-7, the V gene TRBV7-6, with a tentative D call TRBD1 (5 bases). The CDR3 covers 15 residues. V shed 5 bases and J shed 1 base, with 15 bases lying between them. Germline loops: CDR1 SGHVS, CDR2 FNYEAQ. CDR3 in amino acids: CASSLRADASYEQYF. The CDR3 bases are TGTGCCAGCAGCCTCAGGGCTGACGCGTCCTACGAGCAGTACTTC.

This chain connects TRBV7-9 to TRBJ2-3, with D uncertain. The CDR3 totals 12 residues. In germline, CDR1 is SEHNR, CDR2 FQNEAQ (reference sequence). Trimming pared 10 bases from V and 1 base from J, leaving 9 bases between. The CDR3 region has the DNA TGTGCCACCTCGACACGCACAGATACGCAGTATTTT. This encodes CATSTRTDTQYF.

V is TRBV4-1 and J is TRBJ2-5; D is unresolved. The V end was cut by 0 bases, the J end by 9 bases, with 11 bases between. Per the germline V gene, CDR1 is MGHRA and CDR2 is YSYEKL. This CDR3 is built from 13 residues. CDR3 in DNA: TGCGCCAGCAGCCAAGATAGAAGTGCGTCCCAGTACTTC. Translation: CASSQDRSASQYF.

The chain uses TRBV11-2 and TRBJ2-7; 7 nucleotides line up with TRBD2. Trimming at V came to 3 bases and at J to 3 bases, leaving 8 bases not matched to a gene. Germline V gene data show CDR1 as SGHAT and CDR2 as FQNNGV. This CDR3 has 15 residues. The CDR3, as DNA: TGTGCCAGCAGCTTCCGGGGGGTGGAGTACTACGAGCAGTACTTC. The encoded protein is CASSFRGVEYYEQYF.

The V call is TRBV5-4, the J call TRBJ2-5; 10 bases align to TRBD2. Germline assignment: CDR1 SGHNT and CDR2 YYREEE (reference sequence). Unmatched junction bases numbered 9, after V lost 4 bases and J lost 9 bases. The CDR3 has 14 residues. The CDR3 sequence: CASSLGLAGEAQYF. CDR3 bases: TGTGCCAGCAGCCTGGGTCTAGCGGGGGAGGCCCAGTACTTC.

On this clone: Other DNA sequences within the sample encode an identical CDR3. The V gene is TRBV27, the J gene TRBJ1-1; D not resolved. Deletions cut 3 bases from V and 0 bases from J, with 8 bases between. CDR3 length equals 14 residues. Germline V lookup: CDR1 MNHEY, CDR2 SMNVEV (reference sequence). The CDR3 spells CASSLGRMNTEAFF. The CDR3 DNA reads TGTGCCAGCAGTTTGGGCCGGATGAACACTGAAGCTTTCTTT.

This rearrangement joins TRBV4-2 to TRBJ2-1, with TRBD2 matching over 12 bases. Germline lookup yields CDR1 LGHNA and CDR2 YNFKEQ. This CDR3 has 17 amino acids. V dropped 0 bases and J dropped 4; count of bases not matched to a gene: 4. CDR3 DNA: TGTGCCAGCAGCCAAGATCAACTAGCGGGGGGTTACAATGAGCAGTTCTTC. As protein: CASSQDQLAGGYNEQFF.

V and J are TRBV5-1 and TRBJ2-4; D is possibly TRBD1 (5 bases). V shed 4 bases and J shed 3 bases, with 17 bases lying between them. Germline CDR1 SGHRS, CDR2 YFSETQ. This CDR3 spans 16 amino acids. This CDR3 reads CASSENQGNSKNIQYF. CDR3 coding DNA: TGCGCCAGCAGCGAGAACCAGGGAAACAGCAAAAACATTCAGTACTTC.

The chain is built from TRBV5-1 and TRBJ2-7; D may be TRBD1 (6 bases). Germline CDR1 reads SGHRS; CDR2 reads YFSETQ. V lost 0 bases and J lost 7, with 11 bases in between. The CDR3 has 13 residues. Here the CDR3 DNA reads TGCGCCAGCAGCTTGGACAGGGCGGATGAGCAGTACTTC. Residues: CASSLDRADEQYF.

The V call is TRBV7-2, the J call TRBJ2-7; D is possibly TRBD2 (5 bases). The germline V and J ends were trimmed by 0 bases and 6 bases, with 18 bases remaining between them. The germline gives CDR1 SGHTA, CDR2 FQGNSA. The CDR3 has 16 amino acids. In DNA, the CDR3 is TGTGCCAGCAGCTTAGCGTCGGACTCCTCAGCAGGCGAGCAGTACTTC. Translation: CASSLASDSSAGEQYF. Supplemented by reference TRBV7-2 and TRBJ2-7, the full variable domain reads GAGVSQSPSNKVTEKGKDVELRCDPISGHTALYWYRQSLGQGLEFLIYFQGNSAPDKSGLPSDRFSAERTGGSVSTLTIQRTQQEDSAVYLCASSLASDSSAGEQYFGPGTRLTVT.

The chain carries TRBV28 and TRBJ1-2; no clear D gene. V lost 6 bases, J lost 0 bases, and 17 bases lay in between. From germline, CDR1 is MDHEN and CDR2 SYDVKM. The CDR3 contains 16 residues. The CDR3 loop reads CASSSRRPLANYGYTF. CDR3 sequence (DNA): TGTGCCAGCAGCTCTAGGCGGCCCTTAGCTAACTATGGCTACACCTTC.

A word on this clone: This same CDR3 is encoded by further DNA sequences in the sample. J is TRBJ2-3 and V is TRBV6-5, with 8 bases lining up with TRBD2. Looked up from germline, CDR1 is MNHEY and CDR2 is SVGAGI. With 0 bases clipped from V and 4 bases from J, the junction kept 3 bases outside the gene matches. There are 15 residues in the CDR3. The CDR3 coding sequence is TGTGCCAGCAGTTACTCTGCGGGAGGCGCAGATACGCAGTATTTT. Encoded protein: CASSYSAGGADTQYF.

This chain connects TRBV5-4 to TRBJ1-4; TRBD1 matches at 9 bases. The V and J ends lost 2 bases and 5 bases, in that order; junction bases with no gene match: 7. Germline CDR1 SGHNT, CDR2 YYREEE (reference sequence). The length of the CDR3 is 16 residues. DNA of the CDR3: TGTGCCAGCAGCTTCGGTTCGACAGGGGGAAATGAAAAACTGTTTTTT. Protein: CASSFGSTGGNEKLFF. Based on the CDR3 plus reference TRBV5-4 and TRBJ1-4, the full variable domain is ETGVTQSPTHLIKTRGQQVTLRCSSQSGHNTVSWYQQALGQGPQFIFQYYREEENGRGNFPPRFSGLQFPNYSSELNVNALELDDSALYLCASSFGSTGGNEKLFFGSGTQLSVL.

This clone was counted once. The V call is TRBV2, the J call TRBJ2-2; the match to TRBD2 covers 8 bases. CDR1 and CDR2 from the germline V gene are SNHLY and FYNNEI. The J segment lost 5 bases and the V segment lost 5 bases, leaving 10 bases of the junction unmatched. The CDR3 totals 16 residues. The CDR3 bases are TGTGCCAGCAGTATAGGGCGGGGGGCGGATACCGGGGAGCTGTTTTTT. Translating it yields CASSIGRGADTGELFF.

This chain uses TRBV6-6 with TRBJ1-2, with D unresolved. Germline V gene lookup returns CDR1 MNHNY and CDR2 SVGAGI (reference sequence). V lost 6 bases to trimming and J lost 2 bases, with 13 bases between them. The CDR3 runs to 14 residues. The CDR3 DNA is TGTGCCAGCAGGCAGTCAGGAGGCAACTATGGCTACACCTTC. It yields the protein CASRQSGGNYGYTF.

The CDR3 DNA reads TGTGCCAGCAGACCAAGTCGGACCGGGGAGCTGTTTTTT. The encoded protein is CASRPSRTGELFF. V is TRBV7-2 and J is TRBJ2-2; no clear D. Germline V gene lookup returns CDR1 SGHTA and CDR2 FQGNSA. CDR3 length equals 13 residues. Trimming cost V 6 bases and J 5 bases, with 10 bases left between them.

The chain's CDR3 is CASSLLRVPNYGYTF. The DNA of the CDR3 is TGTGCCAGCAGCCTACTCCGGGTCCCAAACTATGGCTACACCTTC. The rearrangement joins TRBV7-9 to TRBJ1-2; D unclear. V was shortened by 5 bases and J by 2 bases, with 15 bases between the two germline ends. Germline V gene sequence: CDR1 SEHNR, CDR2 FQNEAQ (reference sequence). This CDR3 is built from 15 residues.

V is TRBV13 and J is TRBJ1-2, with a possible D match to TRBD1 (6 bases). The V end was cut by 6 bases, the J end by 2 bases, with 13 bases between. The CDR3 covers 14 residues. Germline V gives CDR1 PRHDT, CDR2 FYEKMQ (reference sequence). The CDR3 spells CASSWNRENYGYTF. The CDR3 DNA follows: TGTGCCAGCAGTTGGAACAGGGAAAACTATGGCTACACCTTC.

The chain couples TRBV2 to TRBJ2-3; 8 bases align to TRBD1. The germline V gene has CDR1 SNHLY and CDR2 FYNNEI. Trimming removed 5 bases from V and 6 bases from J; junction bases left unmatched: 13. The CDR3 has 16 residues. Here the CDR3 DNA reads TGTGCCAGCAGTCCCAGGACAGGGAGGTCGGCGGATACGCAGTATTTT. This sequence encodes CASSPRTGRSADTQYF.

The chain couples TRBV7-3 to TRBJ1-1; D is ambiguous. Germline V CDR1 and CDR2: SGHTA, FQGTGA. The CDR3 loop spans 13 amino acids. V was clipped by 2 bases and J by 6 bases, with 10 bases between them. The DNA of the CDR3 is TGTGCCAGCAGCTTATTCGGGGATGCTGAAGCTTTCTTT. Amino acids: CASSLFGDAEAFF.